These 26 T cell receptor beta chains were all obtained from the same sample, sequenced in a study of cytomegalovirus exposure and HLA in healthy donors. The PCR employed 60 Vbeta primers together with 13 Jbeta primers. Data came from immunoSEQ multiplex PCR; TCRdb stores just in-frame clones and leaves some out. The sample carries 100,000 to 150,000 clones, 15% to 20% recorded once. Source material: PBMCs. These receptors were obtained from a female donor in good health and CMV-seropositive.

The chain has TRBV2 and TRBJ2-5; 8 bases are shared with TRBD1. Germline CDR1 and CDR2: SNHLY and FYNNEI. Unmatched junction bases numbered 7, after V lost 6 bases and J lost 7 bases. CDR3 length equals 13 residues. The CDR3 here is CASSDRGQGTQYF. CDR3 coding DNA: TGTGCCAGCAGCGACAGGGGTCAGGGGACCCAGTACTTC.

Only a few counts were recorded for this clone. The gene calls are TRBV15 and TRBJ2-7; 8 nucleotides line up with TRBD2. This CDR3 is built from 16 residues. In germline, CDR1 is LNHNV, CDR2 YYDKDF (reference sequence). V lost 2 bases to trimming and J lost 5 bases; unmatched junction nucleotides: 11. The CDR3 nucleotides read TGTGCCACCAGCAGAAGGCATGGCGGGGGGCCTCACGAGCAGTACTTC. It translates to CATSRRHGGGPHEQYF.

As to this clone: Other nucleotide sequences from this sample produce the same CDR3. The chain is built from TRBV28 and TRBJ2-1; TRBD2 matches 9 bases. The CDR3 runs to 15 residues. Trimming at V came to 3 bases and at J to 7 bases, leaving 7 bases not matched to a gene. Germline V gene data show CDR1 as MDHEN and CDR2 as SYDVKM. The CDR3 DNA reads TGTGCCAGCAGTTTTCTGGCGGGGGGGCCAAATGAGCAGTTCTTC. Translated: CASSFLAGGPNEQFF.

This clone was found a few times. This chain connects TRBV11-2 to TRBJ1-1; D perhaps matches TRBD1 (6 bases). Trimming took 3 bases from V and 2 from J, leaving 22 bases between them. The CDR3 spans 18 residues. The germline V gene encodes CDR1 SGHAT and CDR2 FQNNGV. This CDR3 is CASSFSRWQGSQNTEAFF. The CDR3 region has the DNA TGTGCCAGCAGCTTTAGTCGGTGGCAGGGGTCTCAAAACACTGAAGCTTTCTTT.

The chain is built from TRBV4-3 and TRBJ2-1; D perhaps matches TRBD2 (5 bases). The ends were cut back, 3 bases at V and 9 bases at J, with 15 bases in the middle. This CDR3 contains 14 residues. The germline gives CDR1 LGHNA, CDR2 YSLEER. The chain's CDR3 is CASSHGLDGGEQFF. CDR3 DNA: TGCGCCAGCAGCCACGGACTCGATGGTGGTGAGCAGTTCTTC.

This clone was seen only a few times. The CDR3 DNA follows: TGTGCCAGCAGCTCCTCACCGCACTCGCGGGAGACCCAGTACTTC. Protein product: CASSSSPHSRETQYF. The chain has TRBV5-6 and TRBJ2-5; the D is unclear. The CDR3 covers 15 residues. Germline V gene lookup returns CDR1 SGHDT and CDR2 YYEEEE. Deletions cut 3 bases from V and 5 bases from J, with 17 bases between.

This clone has a handful of counts. The genes are TRBV7-9 and TRBJ1-2; D possibly corresponds to TRBD1 (5 bases). Trimming cost V 3 bases and J 8 bases, with 16 bases left between them. The germline V gene has CDR1 SEHNR and CDR2 FQNEAQ (reference sequence). The CDR3 runs to 14 residues. The CDR3 nucleotides read TGTGCCAGCAGCTTGCGGGGGATGATTCGCGGCTACACCTTC. This translates into CASSLRGMIRGYTF.

This clone was seen a handful of times. The chain couples TRBV6-5 to TRBJ1-5, with 11 bases aligning to TRBD1. CDR3 length equals 14 residues. CDR1 and CDR2 (germline): MNHEY, SVGAGI. V gave up 6 bases and J gave up 7 bases; unmatched junction bases: 5. The CDR3 region is CASSRGQGGQPQHF. CDR3 nucleotide sequence: TGTGCCAGCAGCCGGGGACAGGGGGGCCAGCCCCAGCATTTT.

The V call is TRBV5-4, the J call TRBJ2-7; maybe TRBD1 (5 bases). V was pared by 1 base and J by 2 bases, with 10 bases between. CDR1 and CDR2 from the germline V gene are SGHNT and YYREEE (reference sequence). This CDR3 has 14 residues. The CDR3 region is CASSLQQAPYEQYF. As DNA, the CDR3 is TGTGCCAGCAGCTTGCAACAGGCACCCTACGAGCAGTACTTC. Variable domain in full (rest from reference TRBV5-4 and TRBJ2-7): ETGVTQSPTHLIKTRGQQVTLRCSSQSGHNTVSWYQQALGQGPQFIFQYYREEENGRGNFPPRFSGLQFPNYSSELNVNALELDDSALYLCASSLQQAPYEQYFGPGTRLTVT.

This clone was recorded a few times. The chain links TRBV28 to TRBJ2-2, with 7 positions matching TRBD1. The CDR3 runs to 16 residues. With 3 bases clipped from V and 7 bases from J, the junction kept 11 bases outside the gene matches. The germline V gene encodes CDR1 MDHEN and CDR2 SYDVKM. For the CDR3, the DNA is TGTGCCAGCAGTTTCCCATACAGGGGCGTGGGCGGGGAGCTGTTTTTT. It yields the protein CASSFPYRGVGGELFF. The full variable domain, rest sourced from reference TRBV28 and TRBJ2-2, is DVKVTQSSRYLVKRTGEKVFLECVQDMDHENMFWYRQDPGLGLRLIYFSYDVKMKEKGDIPEGYSVSREKKERFSLILESASTNQTSMYLCASSFPYRGVGGELFFGEGSRLTVL.

The chain is built from TRBV5-1 and TRBJ2-7, with 9 bases matching TRBD2. V gave up 9 bases and J gave up 4 bases; unmatched junction bases: 8. Germline V gene data show CDR1 as SGHRS and CDR2 as YFSETQ. The CDR3 is 13 residues long. DNA for the CDR3: TGCGCCAACCAAGGACTAGCGAAATACGAGCAGTACTTC. It encodes CANQGLAKYEQYF.

The V call is TRBV10-3, the J call TRBJ2-5; 10 bases line up with TRBD1. Germline CDR1 is ENHRY and CDR2 is SYGVKD. The V gene end was trimmed by 4 bases and the J gene end by 5 bases; junction bases not matched to a gene: 10. This CDR3 spans 16 amino acids. Written as DNA, the CDR3 is TGTGCCATCAGTGCGGAACGACAGGGGGCACGGGAGACCCAGTACTTC. This translates into CAISAERQGARETQYF.

This clone was counted between two and nine times. The genes are TRBV28 and TRBJ2-7, with D perhaps TRBD2 (5 bases). CDR1 MDHEN and CDR2 SYDVKM come from the germline V gene. Trimming removed 1 base at V and 4 bases at J, with 20 bases between. There are 17 residues in the CDR3. DNA for the CDR3: TGTGCCAGCAGTTTATCCCGAGTAAGCCCCCCGGGGTACGAGCAGTACTTC. This translates into CASSLSRVSPPGYEQYF.

The rearrangement links TRBV5-1 to TRBJ2-1; 10 nucleotides line up with TRBD2. Unmatched junction bases numbered 9, after V lost 2 bases and J lost 7 bases. The germline V gene has CDR1 SGHRS and CDR2 YFSETQ. The CDR3 spans 16 residues. CDR3 region: CASSFTSSGRGNEQFF. The CDR3 nucleotides read TGCGCCAGCAGCTTTACATCTAGCGGGAGAGGGAATGAGCAGTTCTTC.

The chain combines TRBV6-1 with TRBJ1-1; a weak D match, TRBD1 (6 bases). The germline V gene encodes CDR1 MNHNS and CDR2 SASEGT. With 6 bases removed from V and 2 bases from J, the gap between germline ends came to 16 bases. The CDR3 sequence is 15 residues long. The CDR3 coding sequence is TGTGCCAGCAGCCCAGGAACAGGGCTTAACACTGAAGCTTTCTTT. Protein: CASSPGTGLNTEAFF.

This clone appeared a few times. Here the CDR3 DNA reads TGCGCCAGCGGGGGGGGAGCTTTCTTT. Its translation is CASGGGAFF. This rearrangement joins TRBV10-2 to TRBJ1-1; D is possibly TRBD1 (5 bases). Trimming took 8 bases from V and 10 from J, leaving 8 bases between them. Per the germline V gene, CDR1 is WSHSY and CDR2 is SAAADI. The CDR3 runs to 9 residues.

The chain carries TRBV15 and TRBJ2-3; D may match TRBD1 or TRBD2 (5 bases each). There are 14 residues in the CDR3. Looked up from germline, CDR1 is LNHNV and CDR2 is YYDKDF (reference sequence). Trimming took off 4 bases at V and 2 bases at J, with 10 bases between the two ends. CDR3 in amino acids: CATSIEGPTDTQYF. In DNA, the CDR3 is TGTGCCACCAGCATAGAGGGGCCCACAGATACGCAGTATTTT.

V gene TRBV4-2 combines with J gene TRBJ2-1; 8 nucleotides match TRBD2. Per the germline V gene, CDR1 is LGHNA and CDR2 is YNFKEQ. The J segment lost 0 bases and the V segment lost 1 base, leaving 8 bases of the junction unmatched. The CDR3 is made up of 18 amino acids. The CDR3 region has the DNA TGTGCCAGCAGCCAAGTTCTTCGGCGGGGGGTCTCCTACAATGAGCAGTTCTTC. Protein sequence: CASSQVLRRGVSYNEQFF.

This clone has more than one count but fewer than ten. The rearrangement links TRBV7-3 to TRBJ2-7, with D perhaps matching TRBD2 (6 bases). V lost 5 bases, J lost 0 bases, and 11 bases lay in between. The CDR3 totals 14 residues. Germline V gives CDR1 SGHTA, CDR2 FQGTGA. CDR3 sequence (DNA): TGTGCCAGCAGCCGGGACTCCGGCTCCTACGAGCAGTACTTC. It yields the protein CASSRDSGSYEQYF.

The rearrangement links TRBV19 to TRBJ2-2; 10 nucleotides match TRBD2. V lost 2 bases, J lost 0 bases, and 6 bases stayed unmatched. The CDR3 totals 18 residues. Germline loops: CDR1 LNHDA, CDR2 SQIVND (reference sequence). The CDR3 here is CASSILGLADSNTGELFF. CDR3 nucleotides: TGTGCCAGTAGTATACTAGGACTAGCGGACTCGAACACCGGGGAGCTGTTTTTT.

This chain uses TRBV29-1 with TRBJ1-2; no firm D call. Germline V gene data show CDR1 as SQVTM and CDR2 as ANQGSEA. The CDR3 covers 15 residues. The ends were cut back, 0 bases at V and 3 bases at J, with 14 bases in the middle. CDR3 loop: CSVEDRQVEHYGYTF. In DNA form, the CDR3 reads TGCAGCGTTGAAGATCGGCAGGTCGAACACTATGGCTACACCTTC.

The rearrangement links TRBV14 to TRBJ1-1; D is unresolved. The CDR3 runs to 12 residues. The V gene lost 0 bases and the J gene lost 10 bases, with 9 bases spanning the gap. Germline V gene data show CDR1 as SGHDN and CDR2 as FVKESK. DNA for the CDR3: TGTGCCAGCAGCCAAGATCTGGGGAGAGCTTTCTTT. Translation gives CASSQDLGRAFF.

This chain connects TRBV5-1 to TRBJ2-5; 7 bases are a match to TRBD2. J lost 4 bases, V lost 4 bases, and 7 bases had no gene match. The CDR3 runs to 14 residues. CDR1 and CDR2 (germline): SGHRS, YFSETQ. CDR3 in DNA: TGCGCCAGCAGCATACCGACGGGAGGAGAGACCCAGTACTTC. Its protein product is CASSIPTGGETQYF.

In its sample, this clone was seen a few times. The chain couples TRBV6-1 to TRBJ2-2; weak D call: TRBD2 (6 bases). Looked up from germline, CDR1 is MNHNS and CDR2 is SASEGT. The CDR3 is made up of 15 amino acids. Trimming left V 2 bases short and J 0 bases short, with 7 bases between. The CDR3 sequence is CASSEWGANTGELFF. The CDR3 region has the DNA TGTGCCAGCAGTGAATGGGGGGCGAACACCGGGGAGCTGTTTTTT.

The sample holds a few counts of this clone. This rearrangement joins TRBV19 to TRBJ1-2; weak D call: TRBD1 (6 bases). Germline V gene lookup returns CDR1 LNHDA and CDR2 SQIVND (reference sequence). The CDR3 sequence is 12 residues long. V gave up 8 bases and J gave up 8 bases, with 15 bases separating them. The chain's CDR3 is CASSRGADGYTF. CDR3 DNA: TGTGCCAGTTCACGGGGGGCTGACGGCTACACCTTC.

V is TRBV13 and J is TRBJ2-7; TRBD1 agrees at 8 bases. CDR3 length equals 17 residues. With 1 base clipped from V and 1 base from J, the junction kept 9 bases outside the gene matches. CDR1 is PRHDT, CDR2 FYEKMQ, per germline (reference sequence). CDR3 region: CASSLDGRTGQSYEQYF. The CDR3 region has the DNA TGTGCCAGCAGCTTAGATGGCCGGACAGGGCAATCCTACGAGCAGTACTTC.